Listed below are T cell receptor beta chains from one sample, sequenced in a study of T-cell memory formation after mild COVID-19. TCRdb itself ran the 5' RACE reads through MiXCR, one entry per CDR3 protein. The data show some 600,000 distinct CDR3 sequences, around 15% seen once. Sequences were obtained from PBMCs or a T cell subset sorted from them (not recorded which). The receptors here all came from an adult woman who had mild COVID-19 (a few samples of this study predate the infection). Cell type and time point are not known. The CDR3 runs from the conserved cysteine through the conserved F or W. Each record gives: D gene, clone size, J gene, V gene, CDR3 DNA, CDR3 protein. A D gene is named only where the DNA matches it firmly. Size values are once, few and many counts, or a class for expanded clones, and some rows have none.

.,few,TRBJ2-7,TRBV7-8,TGTGCCAGCAGCTTAGCGTTCGGCAGGCCCTCGGGGGAGCAGTACTTC,CASSLAFGRPSGEQYF
.,.,TRBJ1-1,TRBV19,TGTGCCAGTAGTAGTGGACGCCGGAACACTGAAGCTTTCTTT,CASSSGRRNTEAFF
.,.,TRBJ1-6,TRBV15,TGTGCCACCAGCAGAGATTTAGCGAGCTCCTATAATTCACCCCTCCACTTT,CATSRDLASSYNSPLHF
.,many,TRBJ1-4,TRBV5-1,TGCGCCAGCAGGGCAGCAACTAATGAAAAACTGTTTTTT,CASRAATNEKLFF
.,many,TRBJ2-1,TRBV5-5,TGTGCCAGCAGCTGGACCTGGGCGGCTACTGGTGAGCAGTTCTTC,CASSWTWAATGEQFF
TRBD1,.,TRBJ1-5,TRBV27,TGTGCCAGCGCCGACAGGGACGGCAATCAGCCCCAGCATTTT,CASADRDGNQPQHF
.,few,TRBJ1-2,TRBV27,TGTGCCAGCAGTTCACACTCAGGGGTTCCGCTGGGCTACACCTTC,CASSSHSGVPLGYTF
.,few,TRBJ2-5,TRBV7-9,TGTGCCAGCAGCTCGCCGGGCACTCAGTACCAAGAGACCCAGTACTTC,CASSSPGTQYQETQYF
TRBD1,few,TRBJ2-7,TRBV29-1,TGCAGCGTTGACGTGCAGGGGGCCTACGAGCAGTACTTC,CSVDVQGAYEQYF
.,few,TRBJ1-2,TRBV6-5,TGTGCCAGCAGTTACTCGCCCACTGCAGGGGGCTACACCTTC,CASSYSPTAGGYTF
.,.,TRBJ2-3,TRBV12-2,TGTGCAAGTCGAGAGCTGTATTTT,CASRELYF
TRBD1,.,TRBJ2-5,TRBV5-1,TGCGCCAGCAGCATAAGTTCGACAGGGGAAGAGACCCAGTACTTC,CASSISSTGEETQYF
.,.,TRBJ2-3,TRBV6-2/TRBV6-3,TGTGCCAGCAGCTCAGTAACAGGGAGTGGCGATACGCAGTATTTT,CASSSVTGSGDTQYF
TRBD2,few,TRBJ2-3,TRBV5-6,TGTGCCAGCAGCCGAGGACTAGCAATCACAGATACGCAGTATTTT,CASSRGLAITDTQYF
.,few,TRBJ2-1,TRBV20-1,TGCAGTGCTAGAGTAATTAGCGGAAAGAGCTCCTACAATGAGCAGTTCTTC,CSARVISGKSSYNEQFF
.,.,TRBJ2-1,TRBV20-1,TGCAGTGCTAGAGATATGGAGGGGACGAATGAGCAGTTCTTC,CSARDMEGTNEQFF
.,few,TRBJ2-1,TRBV5-1,TGCGCCAGCAGCTTGTTGACAGGGAGGGCCTACAATGAGCAGTTCTTC,CASSLLTGRAYNEQFF